The rows below give T cell receptor beta chains drawn from one sample of a study of blood T cell repertoires in COVID-19. Data came from immunoSEQ multiplex PCR; TCRdb stores just in-frame clones and leaves some out. The data hold about 160,000 clones, with about 88% observed a single time. Specimen: peripheral blood. These receptors were obtained from a woman in her forties or fifties with COVID-19, enrolled during active disease. Both conserved end residues are part of each CDR3. A D gene is named only where the DNA matches it firmly. The listing skips clone size in some rows; elsewhere it reads once, few, many or a size class.

V	size	J	D	length	DNA	CDR3
TRBV9	NA	TRBJ2-3	NA	15	TGTGCCAGCAGCGTAAGGGGCAGGGGTCCAGATACGCAGTATTTT	CASSVRGRGPDTQYF
TRBV6-5	NA	TRBJ1-2	TRBD1	15	TGTGCCAGCAGAACTAGGACAGGGGGTAACTATGGCTACACCTTC	CASRTRTGGNYGYTF
TRBV6-2/TRBV6-3	NA	TRBJ2-2	NA	12	TGTGCCAGCAGTCAGGGGTCAGGGGAGCTGTTTTTT	CASSQGSGELFF
TRBV19	NA	TRBJ1-1	NA	17	TGTGCCAGTAGTATTTTGGACAGCGCGAACTCAAACACTGAAGCTTTCTTT	CASSILDSANSNTEAFF
TRBV20-1	few	TRBJ1-2	TRBD1	14	TGCAGTGCTAGTACCCAGGGGGCTAACTATGGCTACACCTTC	CSASTQGANYGYTF
TRBV5-1	NA	TRBJ2-7	TRBD1	15	TGCGCCAGTAAGCAGAATTCAGGGGGCTGGTACGAGCAGTACTTC	CASKQNSGGWYEQYF
TRBV7-2	NA	TRBJ2-5	NA	10	TGTGCCAGCAGTCTGGAGACCCAGTACTTC	CASSLETQYF
TRBV15	NA	TRBJ1-2	TRBD1	16	TGTGCCACCAGCAGAGATAAGGCGGAGGCAGGGGGTGGCTACACCTTC	CATSRDKAEAGGGYTF
TRBV4-2	NA	TRBJ2-2	TRBD2	20	TGTGCCAGCAGCCCCAGAACGTCCCTAGCGGGGGGTACGAACACCGGGGAGCTGTTTTTT	CASSPRTSLAGGTNTGELFF
TRBV19	NA	TRBJ2-7	NA	15	TGTGCCAGTAGTATCGGGGACACAAGATACTACGAGCAGTACTTC	CASSIGDTRYYEQYF